This TCR beta chain was identified in a study of CD8+CD57+ T cells in acquired aplastic anemia (dated by TCRdb to 2016 to 2018). Describing the broader study: On average, sorted CD4+ and CD8+ cells yielded 3.2 ug of extracted DNA, with a range of roughly 0.18 to 30 ug. An average of approximately 10 million reads for CD4+ cells and roughly 11 million reads for CD8+ cells was obtained from healthy donor samples.

Looking up the germline V gene (reference sequence) yields CDR1 LNHDA and CDR2 SQIVND. A distance of 28 bases separates the germline ends of V and J, which lose 11 bases and 3 bases respectively. The CDR3 covers 17 residues, taking in both the cysteine and the phenylalanine. The only DNA kept is the CDR3, 51 bases in frame from the first base. What the research found in general, with its limitations: No significant difference in CD8+ Simpson's diversity was found between patients and healthy controls (P=0.060). Around 30 CD8+ CDR3 sequences were shared between patients and controls but appeared highly expressed in patients and within their immunodominant clones.

The study deep-sequenced TCR repertoires of sorted CD4+ and CD8+ blood T cells from severe aplastic anemia patients and healthy subjects. Ficoll-Paque density gradient centrifugation was used to isolate peripheral blood mononuclear cells. Before DNA extraction, CD4+ and CD8+ T cells were sorted by FACS or by magnetic beads. As concerns this clonotype: This receptor's antigen is unknown. Base qualities were left out, and no much larger clone turns up one base away.

Profiling of TCR beta VDJ combinations and CDR3 sequences used genomic DNA as the template. An Illumina HiSeq 2000 was the platform used for TCR repertoire sequencing. Concerning the study's data processing: TRBV/TRBJ rearrangement plots, CDR3 size and DJ length profiles, and Simpson's diversity index were used to evaluate the repertoires. The most abundant DNA sequence in the deep sequencing data was taken as the immunodominant clone. CDR3 amino acid sequences were checked for sharing between subjects and were compared against published repertoires and the VDJdb database. The public sequencing data were trimmed at Q25 with fastp and processed into clonotypes with MiXCR by TCRdb, which kept only in-frame beta chains. CDR3 protein duplicates are merged, each entry listing the most common genes and DNA. For this entry, the V and J calls and clone size follow TCRdb and not the study's own pipeline. The sample table lists hundreds of thousands of distinct CDR3 sequences, about two thirds of them with a count of one. The ten largest clones capture under 4.5% of the sample.

The receptor chain draws on TRBV19 and TRBJ1-1; the D gene is perhaps TRBD1, from 5 matching bases. The sequencing sample was made of sorted CD4+, CD8+, or CD8+CD57+ T cells (not recorded which) from PBMCs. The source is a human donor in good health, serving as a control. This receptor carries the CDR3 CAWSVRSGGKGDTEAFF. The DNA is as follows: TGTGCCTGGAGTGTACGTTCCGGGGGAAAAGGGGACACTGAAGCTTTCTTT. Joined to the reference TRBV19 and TRBJ1-1 proteins, this CDR3 gives the full variable domain: DGGITQSPKYLFRKEGQNVTLSCEQNLNHDAMYWYRQDPGQGLRLIYYSQIVNDFQKGDIAEGYSVSREKKESFPLTVTSAQKNPTAFYLCAWSVRSGGKGDTEAFFGQGTRLTVV.